The clone carrying this TCR beta chain was recorded at least ten times. Its target is not known. The germline CDR1 and CDR2 sequences are SNHLY and FYNNEI. The CDR3 extends over 14 amino acids. The V segment lost 5 bases and the J segment 3 bases; nucleotides outside the gene matches: 4. In making diagnoses, clinical symptoms, serum thyroxine and TRAb, thyroid ultrasound and orbital computed tomography were all used. This specimen belongs to a study of T cells in Graves' hyperthyroidism and ophthalmopathy. Study at large: The initial diagnosis was the point when peripheral blood was collected, ahead of any treatment. General study findings and limits: Most clonotypes expanded in the thyroid (above 0.001) were also present in blood. Ophthalmopathy was model-predicted a median around 6.1 months pre-onset.

Researchers took RNA transcripts and amplified the TCR beta CDR3 regions from them. Researchers ran a first-round RT-PCR on the TCR CDR3 using the HTBI primer set. From the multiplex PCR reads, TCRdb called clonotypes with MiXCR, one entry per CDR3 protein. The sample consists of almost 350,000 distinct CDR3 sequences, about a sixth of them appearing once. The specimen sequenced was blood. The rearrangement links TRBV2 to TRBJ1-2, with 9 nucleotides matching TRBD1. This clonotype originated in a woman in her thirties or forties with Graves' ophthalmopathy. The CDR3 spells CASSRQGGDYGYTF. DNA for the CDR3: TGTGCCAGCAGTCGACAGGGGGGGGACTATGGCTACACCTTC.